Shown below are 25 T cell receptor beta chains from a single sample sequenced in a study of blood T cell repertoires in COVID-19. Sequencing used immunoSEQ multiplex PCR; TCRdb keeps in-frame clones, though not all of them. The sample includes 150,000 or so clones, 75% to 90% of them seen just once. Sequencing input: PBMCs or T cells enriched from blood (not recorded which). These receptors all come from a man aged 70 or older who had been exposed to COVID-19.

The chain combines TRBV9 with TRBJ2-7; 12 bases fit TRBD2. Looked up from germline, CDR1 is SGDLS and CDR2 is YYNGEE. There are 14 residues in the CDR3. The V and J ends lost 3 bases and 5 bases, in that order; junction bases with no gene match: 3. The CDR3 DNA reads TGTGCCAGCAGCGACGGACTAGCGGGAAACGAGCAGTACTTC. Encoded protein: CASSDGLAGNEQYF.

The rearrangement links TRBV18 to TRBJ1-3; D not certain. Germline CDR1 KGHSH, CDR2 LQKENI. The CDR3 contains 18 residues. V was clipped by 1 base and J by 0 bases, with 16 bases between them. CDR3 amino acids: CASSPQKRSGNSGNTIYF. The CDR3 DNA reads TGTGCCAGCTCACCACAGAAGAGGAGTGGAAACTCTGGAAACACCATATATTTT.

The rearrangement links TRBV28 to TRBJ2-1, with 8 bases fitting TRBD2. Per germline, CDR1 MDHEN and CDR2 SYDVKM. The CDR3 is made up of 18 amino acids. The V segment lost 6 bases and the J segment 3 bases; nucleotides outside the gene matches: 16. The CDR3 sequence: CASSSGTSGVGVYNEQFF. CDR3 nucleotide sequence: TGTGCCAGCAGCTCCGGGACTAGTGGTGTCGGGGTCTACAATGAGCAGTTCTTC.

Note on this clone: At one boundary the junction diverges from the germline segment, which might be a read error. The chain has TRBV6-2 or TRBV6-3 and TRBJ2-1; 8 nucleotides match TRBD2. Germline CDR1 is MNHEY and CDR2 is SVGEGT. This CDR3 has 11 amino acids. This chain's CDR3 is CASSSGLAFIF. The CDR3 DNA reads TGTGCCAGCAGCTCCGGACTAGCTTTTATCTTC.

This chain uses TRBV19 with TRBJ2-1; 8 bases fit TRBD2. V shed 3 bases and J 6 bases; nucleotides not matched to a gene: 7. In germline, CDR1 is LNHDA, CDR2 SQIVND (reference sequence). This CDR3 has 15 residues. The CDR3 DNA reads as TGTGCCAGTAGTATTCAAGCGGGGGCGGTCAATGAGCAGTTCTTC. Protein product: CASSIQAGAVNEQFF.

This rearrangement joins TRBV28 to TRBJ1-2; 7 nucleotides align to TRBD1. Germline V gene sequence: CDR1 MDHEN, CDR2 SYDVKM. Trimming took 6 bases from V and 4 from J; bases not matched to a gene: 14. The CDR3 totals 16 residues. CDR3 nucleotides: TGTGCCAGCAGCTCTTTTACCGGACAGGAGGGCTATGGCTACACCTTC. Protein: CASSSFTGQEGYGYTF.

This sequence joins TRBV19 and TRBJ1-5, with TRBD1 as a possible D gene (6 bases). With 5 bases removed from V and 3 bases from J, the gap between germline ends came to 17 bases. This CDR3 has 16 amino acids. CDR1 LNHDA and CDR2 SQIVND come from the germline V gene (reference sequence). In nucleotides, the CDR3 is TGTGCCAGTAGTCAACTTCGGGGACAACACAATCAGCCCCAGCATTTT. Translated: CASSQLRGQHNQPQHF.

This sequence joins TRBV7-9 and TRBJ1-1; D not certain. Germline V gene lookup returns CDR1 SEHNR and CDR2 FQNEAQ (reference sequence). V dropped 5 bases and J dropped 6 bases, with 16 bases sitting between them. This CDR3 has 14 amino acids. For the CDR3, the DNA is TGTGCCAGCAGCGCCACTATCGGAGGCGCTGAAGCTTTCTTT. The encoded protein is CASSATIGGAEAFF.

V is TRBV27 and J is TRBJ1-4, with D tentatively TRBD1 (5 bases). The CDR3 contains 16 residues. Trimming removed 5 bases at V and 8 bases at J, with 21 bases between. Germline CDR1 reads MNHEY; CDR2 reads SMNVEV (reference sequence). CDR3 nucleotides: TGTGCCAGCAGTCCAATCGGGGGGAAGAGATTGGAAAAACTGTTTTTT. Amino acids: CASSPIGGKRLEKLFF.

This chain uses TRBV18 with TRBJ2-7, with D tentatively TRBD1 (5 bases). The CDR3 runs to 15 residues. Germline CDR1 reads KGHSH; CDR2 reads LQKENI. The V gene lost 6 bases and the J gene lost 3 bases, with 18 bases spanning the gap. The DNA for the CDR3 is TGTGCCAGCTCCCCCGGATTGGGCAGGGACTACGAGCAGTACTTC. Its protein is CASSPGLGRDYEQYF.

This sequence joins TRBV11-2 and TRBJ2-5; 10 bases are shared with TRBD1. The trim removed 5 bases at V and 4 bases at J, leaving 4 bases unmatched. The CDR3 sequence is 14 residues long. Germline V CDR1 and CDR2: SGHAT, FQNNGV. The CDR3 sequence: CASSAGTGAETQYF. CDR3 in DNA: TGTGCCAGCAGCGCAGGGACAGGGGCAGAGACCCAGTACTTC.

This chain joins TRBV7-2 and TRBJ1-6; TRBD1 agrees at 7 bases. CDR3 length equals 16 residues. With V trimmed by 4 bases and J by 7 bases, 10 bases remained unmatched. Germline V gives CDR1 SGHTA, CDR2 FQGNSA. The CDR3, as DNA: TGTGCCAGCAGCTCGCCGGGACAGCTCGGAAATTCACCCCTCCACTTT. It translates to CASSSPGQLGNSPLHF.

DNA for the CDR3: TGTGCCAGTAGGAGGGAACCTAACTATGGCTACACCTTC. Protein sequence: CASRREPNYGYTF. The V and J genes are TRBV19 and TRBJ1-2; no clear D. V lost 6 bases and J 0 bases, leaving 8 bases between the germline ends. CDR1 is LNHDA and CDR2 is SQIVND in the germline V gene (reference sequence). The CDR3 totals 13 residues.

The J gene is TRBJ1-3, the V gene TRBV6-5; 7 nucleotides align to TRBD1. V dropped 6 bases and J dropped 2; count of bases not matched to a gene: 4. Germline values: CDR1 MNHEY, CDR2 SVGAGI. CDR3 size: 14 residues. Here the CDR3 reads CASSLTGPGNTIYF. As DNA, the CDR3 is TGTGCCAGCAGCTTGACAGGGCCTGGAAACACCATATATTTT.

The rearrangement joins TRBV7-6 to TRBJ1-1, with a possible D match to TRBD1 (6 bases). The V end lost 5 bases, the J end lost 0 bases, and 13 bases lay between the germline ends. CDR1 is SGHVS, CDR2 FNYEAQ, per germline. The CDR3 has 15 amino acids. The DNA for the CDR3 is TGTGCCAGCAGCGTTTTACAGGGTATGAACACTGAAGCTTTCTTT. The encoded protein is CASSVLQGMNTEAFF.

This chain links TRBV7-6 with TRBJ1-3; 10 bases align to TRBD1. The CDR3 length is 16 residues. Unmatched junction bases numbered 6, after V lost 4 bases and J lost 3 bases. Germline CDR1 is SGHVS and CDR2 is FNYEAQ. This CDR3 is CASSSWTGGGGNTIYF. CDR3 sequence (DNA): TGTGCCAGCAGCTCCTGGACAGGGGGAGGTGGAAACACCATATATTTT.

The genes are TRBV29-1 and TRBJ2-1; 10 bases agree with TRBD2. CDR1 SQVTM and CDR2 ANQGSEA come from the germline V gene. The CDR3 consists of 14 residues. The junction had 3 bases not matched to a gene; V was cut back by 6 bases and J by 1 base. The CDR3 region has the DNA TGCAGCGTCAGTAGCGGGGGGTCCTACAATGAGCAGTTCTTC. Residues: CSVSSGGSYNEQFF.

The V call is TRBV27, the J call TRBJ2-2; a possible D gene is TRBD2 (6 bases). Germline V gene sequence: CDR1 MNHEY, CDR2 SMNVEV (reference sequence). This CDR3 spans 16 amino acids. Trimming removed 3 bases at V and 2 bases at J, with 13 bases between. CDR3 in DNA: TGTGCCAGCAGTTTGAAGGCGGGGCCTAACACCGGGGAGCTGTTTTTT. Translation: CASSLKAGPNTGELFF.

The V gene is TRBV6-2 or TRBV6-3, the J gene TRBJ1-1; D might be TRBD1 (6 bases). The germline V and J ends were trimmed by 6 bases and 1 base, with 24 bases remaining between them. The CDR3 totals 18 residues. Germline CDR1 MNHEY, CDR2 SVGEGT. The CDR3 reads CASSPRRGARGRNTEAFF. CDR3 DNA: TGTGCCAGCAGCCCCCGTCGGGGGGCAAGGGGCCGGAACACTGAAGCTTTCTTT.

The gene calls are TRBV19 and TRBJ1-2; 8 positions agree with TRBD1. Germline values: CDR1 LNHDA, CDR2 SQIVND (reference sequence). J gave up 3 bases and V 5 bases, and 5 bases lay outside the gene matches. CDR3 length equals 14 residues. The CDR3 is CASSPAGQDYGYTF. The CDR3, as DNA: TGTGCCAGTAGTCCCGCGGGACAGGACTATGGCTACACCTTC.

J is TRBJ1-6 and V is TRBV18, with D hard to call. The CDR3 length is 13 residues. With 3 bases removed from V and 9 bases from J, the gap between germline ends came to 9 bases. Germline V lookup: CDR1 KGHSH, CDR2 LQKENI. The CDR3 DNA reads as TGTGCCAGCTCACCGACCGGAGGTTCACCCCTCCACTTT. Translation gives CASSPTGGSPLHF. Filled out from reference TRBV18 and TRBJ1-6, the complete variable domain reads NAGVMQNPRHLVRRRGQEARLRCSPMKGHSHVYWYRQLPEEGLKFMVYLQKENIIDESGMPKERFSAEFPKEGPSILRIQQVVRGDSAAYFCASSPTGGSPLHFGNGTRLTVT.

V gene TRBV7-3 combines with J gene TRBJ2-7, with D unresolved. Looked up from germline, CDR1 is SGHTA and CDR2 is FQGTGA. The V gene lost 0 bases and the J gene lost 7 bases, with 16 bases spanning the gap. CDR3 length: 15 amino acids. The CDR3 protein is CASSLTADPEEEQYF. For the CDR3, the DNA is TGTGCCAGCAGCTTAACGGCCGATCCTGAAGAAGAGCAGTACTTC. The full variable domain, its missing parts supplied by reference TRBV7-3 and TRBJ2-7, is GAGVSQTPSNKVTEKGKYVELRCDPISGHTALYWYRQSLGQGPEFLIYFQGTGAADDSGLPNDRFFAVRPEGSVSTLKIQRTERGDSAVYLCASSLTADPEEEQYFGPGTRLTVT.

The chain links TRBV7-6 to TRBJ2-7, with 10 bases aligning to TRBD2. Germline V gives CDR1 SGHVS, CDR2 FNYEAQ. V lost 5 bases to trimming and J lost 7 bases; unmatched junction nucleotides: 8. This CDR3 is built from 14 residues. Here the CDR3 reads CASSRLAGEVEQYF. The CDR3 coding sequence is TGTGCCAGCAGCCGTCTAGCGGGAGAAGTGGAGCAGTACTTC.

The chain carries TRBV7-8 and TRBJ2-3; TRBD2 matches 12 bases. V lost 2 bases, J lost 2 bases, and 5 bases stayed unmatched. The CDR3 contains 17 residues. CDR1 SGHVS and CDR2 FQNEAQ come from the germline V gene. The CDR3 loop is CASSLRTSGGITDTQYF. Here the CDR3 DNA reads TGTGCCAGCAGCTTACGTACTAGCGGGGGGATCACAGATACGCAGTATTTT.

This clone showed up just a few times. The chain couples TRBV15 to TRBJ1-2, with D possibly matching TRBD1 (5 bases). CDR3 length: 14 amino acids. Germline V lookup: CDR1 LNHNV, CDR2 YYDKDF (reference sequence). The germline V and J ends were trimmed by 5 bases and 9 bases, with 19 bases remaining between them. CDR3 nucleotide sequence: TGTGCCACCAGCGCTACGGGGGGGATAATGCGCTACACCTTC. Its translation: CATSATGGIMRYTF.